The present entry profiles one T cell receptor (beta chain) with its context. The data were taken from a study of blood T cell repertoires in COVID-19. Method: immunoSEQ multiplex PCR; TCRdb's copy keeps in-frame clones and lacks some. The table shows 100,000 to 150,000 clones, with about 88% occurring only once. The CDR3 has 15 residues. V was shortened by 6 bases and J by 5 bases, with 19 bases between the two germline ends. Per germline, CDR1 SNHLY and CDR2 FYNNEI. V usage is TRBV2 and J usage is TRBJ1-1; D is perhaps TRBD1 (5 bases). Sequenced: peripheral blood. The clonotype originates from a human donor in a cohort sampled during active COVID-19. The CDR3 DNA follows: TGTGCCAGCAGACCCTATTGGCAGGGAGGGACTGAAGCTTTCTTT. It is translated as CASRPYWQGGTEAFF.